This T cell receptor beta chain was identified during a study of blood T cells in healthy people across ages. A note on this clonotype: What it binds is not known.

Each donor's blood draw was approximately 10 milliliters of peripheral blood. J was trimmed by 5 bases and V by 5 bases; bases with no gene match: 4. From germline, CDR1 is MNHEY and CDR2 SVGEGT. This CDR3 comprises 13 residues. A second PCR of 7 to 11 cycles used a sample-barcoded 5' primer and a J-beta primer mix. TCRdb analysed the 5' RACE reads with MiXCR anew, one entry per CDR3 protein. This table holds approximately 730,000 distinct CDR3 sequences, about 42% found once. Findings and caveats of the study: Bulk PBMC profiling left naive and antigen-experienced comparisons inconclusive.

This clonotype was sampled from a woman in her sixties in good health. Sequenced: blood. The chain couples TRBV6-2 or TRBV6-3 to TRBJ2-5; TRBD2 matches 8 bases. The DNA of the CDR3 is TGTGCCAGCAGTCAACCGGGAGGGGAGACCCAGTACTTC. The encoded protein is CASSQPGGETQYF.